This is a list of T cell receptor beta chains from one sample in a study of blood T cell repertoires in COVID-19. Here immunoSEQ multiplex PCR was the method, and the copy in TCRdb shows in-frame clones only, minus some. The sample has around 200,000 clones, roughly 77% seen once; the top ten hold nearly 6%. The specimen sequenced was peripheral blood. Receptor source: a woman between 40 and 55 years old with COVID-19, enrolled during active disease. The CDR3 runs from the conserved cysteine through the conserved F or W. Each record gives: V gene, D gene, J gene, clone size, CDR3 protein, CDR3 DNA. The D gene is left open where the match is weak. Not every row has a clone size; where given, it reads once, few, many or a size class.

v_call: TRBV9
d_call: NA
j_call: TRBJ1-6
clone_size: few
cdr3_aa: CASSVGDTYSPLHF
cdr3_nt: TGTGCCAGCAGCGTAGGGGACACATATTCACCCCTCCACTTT

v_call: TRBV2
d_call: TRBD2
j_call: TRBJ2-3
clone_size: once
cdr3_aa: CASSDQTSWLSTDTQYF
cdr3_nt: TGTGCCAGCAGTGACCAGACTAGCTGGTTAAGCACAGATACGCAGTATTTT

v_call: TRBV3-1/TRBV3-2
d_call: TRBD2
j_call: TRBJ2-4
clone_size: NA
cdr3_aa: CASSFGLAGVVAKNIQYF
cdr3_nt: TGTGCCAGCAGCTTCGGACTAGCGGGAGTGGTGGCCAAAAACATTCAGTACTTC

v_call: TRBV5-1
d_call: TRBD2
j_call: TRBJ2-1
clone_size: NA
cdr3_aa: CASSLESSGSLGEQFF
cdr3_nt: TGCGCCAGCAGCTTGGAGTCTAGCGGGAGTTTAGGGGAGCAGTTCTTC

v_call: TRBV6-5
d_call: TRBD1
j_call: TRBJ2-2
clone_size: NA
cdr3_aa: CASNSDRGLTGELFF
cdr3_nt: TGTGCCAGCAATTCGGACAGGGGGCTCACCGGGGAGCTGTTTTTT

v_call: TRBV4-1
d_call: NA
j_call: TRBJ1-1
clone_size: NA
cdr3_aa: CASISEGGTEAFF
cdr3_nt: TGCGCCAGCATATCCGAGGGCGGCACTGAAGCTTTCTTT

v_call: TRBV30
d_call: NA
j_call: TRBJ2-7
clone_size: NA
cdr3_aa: CACIVERSSYEQYF
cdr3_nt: TGTGCCTGTATAGTGGAACGGAGCTCCTACGAGCAGTACTTC

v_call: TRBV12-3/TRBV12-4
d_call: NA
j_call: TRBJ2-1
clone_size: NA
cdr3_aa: CASSFRLNEQFF
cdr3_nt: TGTGCCAGCAGTTTCAGATTGAATGAGCAGTTCTTC

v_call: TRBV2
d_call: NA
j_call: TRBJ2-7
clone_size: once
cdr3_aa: CASSNSYEQYF
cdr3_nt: TGTGCCAGCAGCAACTCCTACGAGCAGTACTTC

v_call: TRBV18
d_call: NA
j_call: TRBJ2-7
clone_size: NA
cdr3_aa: CASSRGIYEQYF
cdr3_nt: TGTGCCAGCTCAAGAGGAATCTACGAGCAGTACTTC

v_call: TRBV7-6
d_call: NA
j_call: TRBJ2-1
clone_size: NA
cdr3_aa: CASAGLGGNEQFF
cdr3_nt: TGTGCCAGCGCAGGGCTCGGGGGCAATGAGCAGTTCTTC

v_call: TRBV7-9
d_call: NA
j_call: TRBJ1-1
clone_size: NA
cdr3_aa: CASSLAAGEKAFF
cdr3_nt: TGTGCCAGCAGCTTAGCCGCAGGGGAAAAAGCTTTCTTT

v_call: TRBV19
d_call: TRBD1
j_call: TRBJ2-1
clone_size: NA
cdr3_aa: CASSIWDSSNEQFF
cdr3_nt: TGTGCCAGTAGTATATGGGACAGTAGCAATGAGCAGTTCTTC

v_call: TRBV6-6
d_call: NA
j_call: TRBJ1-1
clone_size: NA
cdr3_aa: CASSYEAEAFF
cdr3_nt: TGTGCCAGCAGTTACGAGGCTGAAGCTTTCTTT

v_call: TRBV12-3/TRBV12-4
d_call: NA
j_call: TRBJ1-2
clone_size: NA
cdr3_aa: CASSLGQDYGYTF
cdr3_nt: TGTGCCAGCAGTTTAGGGCAGGACTATGGCTACACCTTC

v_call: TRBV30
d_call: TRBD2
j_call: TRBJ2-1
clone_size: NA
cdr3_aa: CAWSGLAGSSYNEQFF
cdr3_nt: TGTGCCTGGAGTGGCCTAGCGGGAAGCTCCTACAATGAGCAGTTCTTC

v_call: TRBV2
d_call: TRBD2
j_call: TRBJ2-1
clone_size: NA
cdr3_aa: CASTSGGYNEQFF
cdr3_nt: TGTGCCAGTACTAGCGGGGGGTACAATGAGCAGTTCTTC

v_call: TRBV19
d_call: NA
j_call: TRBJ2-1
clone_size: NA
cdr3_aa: CATAGGPLNEQFF
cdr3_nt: TGTGCCACAGCCGGGGGTCCCCTAAATGAGCAGTTCTTC

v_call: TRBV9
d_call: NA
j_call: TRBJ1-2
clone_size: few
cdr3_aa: CASSPNPGPGAGYTF
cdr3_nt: TGTGCCAGCAGCCCTAACCCCGGTCCAGGGGCCGGCTACACCTTC

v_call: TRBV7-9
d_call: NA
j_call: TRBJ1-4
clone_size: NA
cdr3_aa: CASSLLDLSGSEKLFF
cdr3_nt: TGTGCCAGCAGCTTACTAGACCTTTCGGGGTCTGAAAAACTGTTTTTT

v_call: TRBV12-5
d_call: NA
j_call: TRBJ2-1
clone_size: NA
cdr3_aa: CASGLVLDYSSYNEQFF
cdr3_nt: TGTGCTAGTGGTTTGGTACTGGACTACAGCTCCTACAATGAGCAGTTCTTC

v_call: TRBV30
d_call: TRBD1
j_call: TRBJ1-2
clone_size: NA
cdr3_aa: CAWSPDAGGSNGYTF
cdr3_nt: TGTGCCTGGAGCCCCGACGCAGGGGGTTCGAATGGCTACACCTTC

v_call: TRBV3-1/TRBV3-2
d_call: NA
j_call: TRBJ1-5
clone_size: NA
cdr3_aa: CASSQDRTRRVAQGQPQHF
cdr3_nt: TGTGCCAGCAGCCAAGATCGTACCCGACGGGTCGCGCAGGGGCAGCCCCAGCATTTT

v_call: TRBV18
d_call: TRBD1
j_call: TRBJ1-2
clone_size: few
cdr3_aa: CASSPGQGAIGYTF
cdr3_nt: TGTGCCAGCTCACCTGGACAGGGGGCAATTGGCTACACCTTC